The sequence of this T cell receptor (beta chain) was determined in a study of T cell repertoires in cytomegalovirus infection. Study-wide findings and caveats: Clonotypes of TCR beta that were HLA-C-restricted and CMV-specific dominated the ex vivo response.

Via MiXCR, TCRdb re-called the reads, giving one row per CDR3 protein. The sample yields under 150,000 distinct CDR3 sequences, under 30% seen once. Germline lookup yields CDR1 SGHAT and CDR2 FQNNGV. The trim removed 5 bases at V and 4 bases at J, leaving 6 bases unmatched. The CDR3 extends over 16 amino acids. This clonotype was seen repeatedly, ten times or more. Its target is unknown. The chain carries TRBV11-2 and TRBJ2-1; the match to TRBD2 covers 12 bases. Source material: PBMCs, sequenced either directly or after in vitro stimulation (not recorded which). The TCR was taken from a human donor in good health (CMV status not recorded). Some clones in this sample may be carry-over from other donors' samples. CDR3 amino acids: CASSISLAGGYNEQFF. The CDR3 coding sequence is TGTGCCAGCAGCATCTCACTAGCGGGAGGTTACAATGAGCAGTTCTTC. Variable domain in full (rest from reference TRBV11-2 and TRBJ2-1): EAGVAQSPRYKIIEKRQSVAFWCNPISGHATLYWYQQILGQGPKLLIQFQNNGVVDDSQLPKDRFSAERLKGVDSTLKIQPAKLEDSAVYLCASSISLAGGYNEQFFGPGTRLTVL.